This is a list of T cell receptor beta chains from one sample in a study of T cells after yellow fever vaccination. A single record per CDR3 protein comes from TCRdb applying MiXCR to the 5' RACE reads. The sample holds about 220,000 distinct CDR3 sequences; about 3% are singletons and the top ten take around 3.2%. The sample was CD4+ T cells sorted from PBMCs, taken 10 days after the yellow fever booster vaccination. The source of these receptors is a man aged 18 to 30 who received the YFV17D yellow fever vaccine. CDR3s include the opening cysteine and the closing phenylalanine or tryptophan. The D gene is left open where the match is weak. Clone size, where shown, is once, few, many, or a class for clones that have expanded.

>TRBV6-5|TRBD2|TRBJ2-7|many
TGTGCCAGCAGTTACTCGCCTAGCGGCTCCTACGAGCAGTACTTC
CASSYSPSGSYEQYF
>TRBV4-2|.|TRBJ2-7|many
TGTGCCAGCAGCCAAGGGTGGCAGGGCGCCGACGAGCAGTACTTC
CASSQGWQGADEQYF
>TRBV12-3/TRBV12-4|TRBD2|TRBJ2-1|many
TGTGCCAGCAGTTTGCCTAGCGGGTCATACAATGAGCAGTTCTTC
CASSLPSGSYNEQFF
>TRBV9|.|TRBJ1-1|few
TGTGCCAGCAGCGAGGGACAGAACACTGAAGCTTTCTTT
CASSEGQNTEAFF
>TRBV12-3/TRBV12-4|.|TRBJ2-2|many
TGTGCCAGCGGCGATCCGGGACACAGAAACACCGGGGAGCTGTTTTTT
CASGDPGHRNTGELFF
>TRBV7-3|TRBD1|TRBJ2-6|few
TGTGCCAGCAGTTTGGACAGGGCTGGGGCCAACGTCCTGACTTTC
CASSLDRAGANVLTF
>TRBV20-1|.|TRBJ1-1|.
TGCAGTGCCCGGGACGGGGTAAACACTGAAGCTTTCTTT
CSARDGVNTEAFF
>TRBV27|.|TRBJ1-2|many
TGTGCCAGCAGTCACTACAGGTCAGCTAACTATGGCTACACCTTC
CASSHYRSANYGYTF
>TRBV7-2|.|TRBJ1-4|few
TGTGCCAGCAGCCCGCAACAGGGTAATGAAAAACTGTTTTTT
CASSPQQGNEKLFF
>TRBV30|.|TRBJ1-1|few
TGTGCCTGGAGTGTCAGTTGGGGGACTGAAGCTTTCTTT
CAWSVSWGTEAFF
>TRBV18|.|TRBJ2-4|few
TGTGCCAGCTCACCTCCACATCTAGCAGCCAAAAACATTCAGTACTTC
CASSPPHLAAKNIQYF
>TRBV7-2|TRBD2|TRBJ2-2|.
TGTGCCAGCAGCCCACAGCGGGGGGCCTTCACCGGGGAGCTGTTTTTT
CASSPQRGAFTGELFF
>TRBV6-1|TRBD1|TRBJ2-1|many
TGTGCCAGCAGACCGGGACAGGGGGACTACAATGAGCAGTTCTTC
CASRPGQGDYNEQFF
>TRBV4-1|.|TRBJ2-3|many
TGCGCCAGCAGCTTGCGGGCACTCACAGATACGCAGTATTTT
CASSLRALTDTQYF
>TRBV7-2|.|TRBJ2-3|many
TGTGCCAGCAGCTTAGTCAGGACAGATACGCAGTATTTT
CASSLVRTDTQYF
>TRBV14|TRBD1|TRBJ2-2|many
TGTGCCAGCAGCCAAGACAATCAAAACAGGGGCTACACCGGGGAGCTGTTTTTT
CASSQDNQNRGYTGELFF
>TRBV29-1|.|TRBJ1-5|many
TGCAGCGTTGGACAGGTGTCTAGGCAGCCCCAGCATTTT
CSVGQVSRQPQHF
>TRBV5-5|TRBD1|TRBJ2-5|.
TGTGCCAGCAGGGACCGGGACAGGGGGACAGAGACCCAGTACTTC
CASRDRDRGTETQYF
>TRBV20-1|.|TRBJ2-3|many
TGCAGTGCTAGAGCGGGGTCTAGCACAGATACGCAGTATTTT
CSARAGSSTDTQYF
>TRBV18|.|TRBJ2-6|few
TGTGCCAGCTCACCACAAGAATCTGGGGCCAACGTCCTGACTTTC
CASSPQESGANVLTF
>TRBV5-1|.|TRBJ2-7|many
TGCGCCAGCAGACCGGACGGAACCTACGAGCAGTACTTC
CASRPDGTYEQYF
>TRBV5-1|.|TRBJ1-3|.
TGCGCCAGCAGCTTGGGCCCACGGGTAGGATTGCACACCATATATTTT
CASSLGPRVGLHTIYF
>TRBV6-5|.|TRBJ1-2|many
TGTGCCAGCACTTCAAGCCCGGACACCCGGGGCTACACCTTC
CASTSSPDTRGYTF
>TRBV29-1|.|TRBJ1-3|.
TGCAGCGCCGGCAGGGGATCTGGAAACACCATATATTTT
CSAGRGSGNTIYF
>TRBV12-3/TRBV12-4|.|TRBJ1-1|many
TGTGCCAGCAGTTTTCCCGGCAGGGTCCCTGAAGCTTTCTTT
CASSFPGRVPEAFF
>TRBV4-3|TRBD2|TRBJ2-2|many
TGCGCCAGCAGCCCCCTGGGGCTAGCGGGTACCGGGGAGCTGTTTTTT
CASSPLGLAGTGELFF
>TRBV7-7|.|TRBJ2-1|many
TGTGCCAGCAGCTTATGGGGCGACAATGAGCAGTTCTTC
CASSLWGDNEQFF
>TRBV24-1|TRBD1|TRBJ2-5|.
TGTGCCACCAGTGATGCCGGGACAGCTCCAGGGGAGACCCAGTACTTC
CATSDAGTAPGETQYF
>TRBV5-1|.|TRBJ2-6|.
TGCGCCAGCAGCTTGGTTGATACTGGGGCCAACGTCCTGACTTTC
CASSLVDTGANVLTF
>TRBV7-3|TRBD2|TRBJ2-2|few
TGTGCCAGCAGCTTAATTGGAGCGGGGGACACCGGGGAGCTGTTTTTT
CASSLIGAGDTGELFF
>TRBV29-1|.|TRBJ1-4|.
TGCAGCGTTGCCCAGGGTCCTAATGAAAAACTGTTTTTT
CSVAQGPNEKLFF
>TRBV9|.|TRBJ2-1|many
TGTGCCAGCAGCGTAGGGTACCGAGGGGATGAGCAGTTCTTC
CASSVGYRGDEQFF
>TRBV5-1|TRBD1|TRBJ1-1|many
TGCGCCAGCAGCCCTCCGAGACAGGGAGGCACTGAAGCTTTCTTT
CASSPPRQGGTEAFF
>TRBV4-1|TRBD2|TRBJ2-2|.
TGCGCCAGCAGCCAGGGACTAGCGGGGCGGACAACTAACACCGGGGAGCTGTTTTTT
CASSQGLAGRTTNTGELFF
>TRBV5-5|.|TRBJ1-2|many
TGTGCCAGCAGCCTAGGACAGTTAGGGAACGGCTACACCTTC
CASSLGQLGNGYTF
>TRBV7-2|.|TRBJ1-2|many
TGTGCCAGCAGCTTTGACTACTATGGCTACACCTTC
CASSFDYYGYTF
>TRBV15|TRBD2|TRBJ2-5|many
TGTGCCACCAGCAGAGGGAGCGGGGGGATTCAAGAGACCCAGTACTTC
CATSRGSGGIQETQYF
>TRBV7-3|.|TRBJ2-1|many
TGTGCCAGCAGCTTAACGTTTGGTGAGCAGTTCTTC
CASSLTFGEQFF
>TRBV5-5|.|TRBJ1-5|.
TGTGCCAGCAGCTTGGTACGGTTAGGGAACGATCAGCCCCAGCATTTT
CASSLVRLGNDQPQHF
>TRBV5-1|.|TRBJ2-5|many
TGCGCCAGCAGCTTGGGAGACTACACCCAGGAGACCCAGTACTTC
CASSLGDYTQETQYF
>TRBV5-1|TRBD1|TRBJ1-4|few
TGCGCCAGCAGCTCCGGGACAGTGTCTTATGAAAAACTGTTTTTT
CASSSGTVSYEKLFF
>TRBV6-5|TRBD2|TRBJ2-3|many
TGTGCCAGCAGTCGAGCGGGGATGCCCCCCACAGATACGCAGTATTTT
CASSRAGMPPTDTQYF
>TRBV7-9|.|TRBJ1-6|.
TGTGCCAGCAGCTTAGGATCGAACCCCCGAGCGCCCCTCCACTTT
CASSLGSNPRAPLHF
>TRBV12-3/TRBV12-4|TRBD2|TRBJ2-5|few
TGTGCCAGCAGTCGCCGGGGACTAGCGGGGGCGGGCCTGTACTTC
CASSRRGLAGAGLYF
>TRBV27|.|TRBJ1-2|many
TGTGCCAGCAGTTTTGGGGACAACTATGGCTACACCTTC
CASSFGDNYGYTF
>TRBV20-1|.|TRBJ2-3|medium-sized
TGCAGTGCGTTCCAGGGGGGACCCAATACGCAGTATTTT
CSAFQGGPNTQYF
>TRBV18|.|TRBJ2-1|many
TGTGCCAGCTCACCATTGGGGGGGGCCAACAATGAGCAGTTCTTC
CASSPLGGANNEQFF
>TRBV30|.|TRBJ1-1|few
TGTGCCTGGAGTGTACGCAGGGAAGCTTTCTTT
CAWSVRREAFF
>TRBV5-6|.|TRBJ1-4|many
TGTGCCAGCAGCTTGGGGGGACCTAATGAAAAACTGTTTTTT
CASSLGGPNEKLFF
>TRBV20-1|.|TRBJ2-7|.
TGCAGTGCTCACCCCTCTGGGGGGACGGGGGAGCAGTACTTC
CSAHPSGGTGEQYF
>TRBV5-1|.|TRBJ2-1|many
TGCGCCAGCAGCTTGGAGCCAAACAATGAGCAGTTCTTC
CASSLEPNNEQFF
>TRBV3-1|TRBD2|TRBJ2-3|few
TGTGCCAGCAGCCAAGTCCCCGCGGGGGGGCAGGGAGATACGCAGTATTTT
CASSQVPAGGQGDTQYF
>TRBV6-5|.|TRBJ2-5|many
TGTGCCAGCAGTTACCCCCAGTCTCCAGAGACCCAGTACTTC
CASSYPQSPETQYF
>TRBV4-1|TRBD1|TRBJ1-4|many
TGCGCCAGCAGCCATTCCGGGACAGGGTCCGGAAAACTGTTTTTT
CASSHSGTGSGKLFF
>TRBV7-3|.|TRBJ2-5|.
TGTGCCAGCAGTACCGGGACATCAGGGACCCAGTACTTC
CASSTGTSGTQYF
>TRBV20-1|.|TRBJ1-1|few
TGCAGTGCTAGAGATCAGCTGAACACTGAAGCTTTCTTT
CSARDQLNTEAFF
>TRBV15|TRBD1|TRBJ2-2|.
TGTGCCACCAGCAGATGGACAGGGGTAACCGGGGAGCTGTTTTTT
CATSRWTGVTGELFF
>TRBV5-6|.|TRBJ1-2|many
TGTGCCAGCAGTCTGAGGGGGGTTGGAAGCTATGGCTACACCTTC
CASSLRGVGSYGYTF
>TRBV14|.|TRBJ1-1|.
TGTGCCAGCAGCCAATCGGGGACTGAAGCTTTCTTT
CASSQSGTEAFF
>TRBV6-6|.|TRBJ1-1|many
TGTGCCAGCAGTTACGATCTGGGGGCTTTCTTT
CASSYDLGAFF